This T cell receptor beta chain was profiled in a study of blood T cell repertoires in COVID-19. Across the study: Material from acute and convalescent COVID-19 was sourced from the United States, Italy and Spain.

Across 24 US areas, participants ranged in age from roughly 18 to 95 years. Cohorts were based on clinical histories the participants reported. Study processing details: Reference gene primer amplification yielded estimated nucleated cell counts. The method was immunoSEQ multiplex PCR; TCRdb's version includes in-frame clones alone and lacks a portion of them. From that table come the V and J calls and clone size; the DNA was used to work out D and trimming. The sample has approximately 240,000 clones; 85% to 90% are singletons. Germline assignment: CDR1 SGHNT and CDR2 YENEEA. V lost 5 bases and J 0 bases, leaving 14 bases between the germline ends. CDR3 length equals 16 residues.

Material: PBMCs or T cells enriched from blood (not recorded which). The receptor's source is a young woman in a cohort exposed to, infected with or recovered from COVID-19 (not recorded which). This chain links TRBV11-3 with TRBJ2-1; D is possibly TRBD2 (5 bases). CDR3 nucleotides: TGTGCCAGCAGCCCGCAGGATGGGAGCTCCTACAATGAGCAGTTCTTC. Its translation: CASSPQDGSSYNEQFF.